This TCR beta chain was sequenced for a study of T cells in women clearing cervical HPV infection. Study background: HLA type stays a possible confounder, typing being limited.

Points on this clone: Read data end 3 residues before the CDR3 end; the end is taken from the germline J gene.

Data came from immunoSEQ multiplex PCR; TCRdb stores just in-frame clones and leaves some out. The sample holds tens of thousands of clones. Germline CDR1 and CDR2: SNHLY and FYNNEI. Trimming cost V 1 base and J 0 bases, with 12 bases left between them. CDR3 length equals 16 residues. This rearrangement joins TRBV2 to TRBJ1-1; the D gene is possibly TRBD1 (5 bases). Sample: blood buffy coat. This clonotype was sampled from a woman aged 18-70 years with a cervical HPV16 infection that either progressed to CIN3+ or cleared (not recorded which). CDR3 sequence reads: CASSEGSGYLNTEAFF. CDR3 DNA (partial): TGTGCCAGCAGTGAAGGGTCAGGGTATTTGAACACTGAA.